This TCR beta chain was identified during a study of T cells expressing NK-cell markers. UMIs accompanied the 5'RACE template switching by which TCR beta cDNA was made. For each CDR3 protein, TCRdb gives one entry from its re-call of the 5' RACE reads, without DNA. Recorded for this sample: around 380,000 distinct CDR3 sequences. In germline, CDR1 is DFQATT, CDR2 SNEGSKA (reference sequence). CDR3 length: 15 amino acids. The source of this sequence is a woman aged 50 to 60 in good health. This rearrangement joins TRBV20-1 to TRBJ1-6; TCRdb names TRBD1, which stays unverified in the absence of DNA. The sequencing sample was made of blood T cells: a sorted CD56 or NKG2C T cell subset, CD4+ or CD8+ T cells, or bulk PBMC T cells (not recorded which). CDR3 region: CSARTGQTNNSPLHF.